This T cell receptor (beta chain) was identified in a study of cytomegalovirus exposure and HLA in healthy donors. Both 60 Vbeta primers and 13 Jbeta primers went into the PCR. Measured with immunoSEQ multiplex PCR; TCRdb has only the in-frame clones, and not every one. Its table records 90,000 to 150,000 clones. Study-wide results and caveats: An apparent linkage of common viral pathogens to several of the most significant clusters emerged in a later analysis. In an earlier analysis, about 87% or about 30%: the productive usage of most TCR beta V segments. An analysis that came later showed most CMV-associated TCR beta chains appearing HLA-restricted.

Nominal health characterized the donors when sampled, though unrecorded immune exposures were likely. Of note for this clone: Its specificity is unknown.

The sample comprised PBMCs. The clonotype comes from a man aged 18 to 30 in good health and CMV-seronegative.

Written as DNA, the CDR3 is TGTGCCAGCATAGAGATCGGGTCTCGAAGCTCCTACGAGCAGTACTTC. It translates to CASIEIGSRSSYEQYF. The chain is built from TRBV2 and TRBJ2-7; D is unclear. V lost 7 bases, J lost 0 bases, and 19 bases lay in between. This CDR3 is built from 16 residues. The germline V gene has CDR1 SNHLY and CDR2 FYNNEI.